The 10 T cell receptor beta chains listed next were all sequenced from one sample in a study of identifying expanded T cells in peripheral blood. Only in-frame clones appear in the TCRdb table, and some are missing; sequencing was by immunoSEQ multiplex PCR. The sample lists about 80,000 clones; about 90% were seen once. Specimen: blood. These receptor sequences come from a person aged 18 to 75 in good health.

The rearrangement links TRBV9 to TRBJ2-5; 11 bases are shared with TRBD1. Trimming took 4 bases from V and 4 from J; bases not matched to a gene: 9. The CDR3 is 16 residues long. CDR1 and CDR2 (germline): SGDLS, YYNGEE. CDR3 residues: CASSFRTGGVGETQYF. As DNA, the CDR3 is TGTGCCAGCAGCTTCCGGACAGGGGGCGTGGGAGAGACCCAGTACTTC.

The chain combines TRBV7-2 with TRBJ2-5; D is ambiguous. V lost 6 bases and J lost 1, with 9 bases in between. This CDR3 has 13 residues. Germline assignment: CDR1 SGHTA and CDR2 FQGNSA. Here the CDR3 DNA reads TGTGCCAGCAGGGATGGAGCCCAAGAGACCCAGTACTTC. Translating gives CASRDGAQETQYF.

This chain uses TRBV7-7 with TRBJ2-1, with TRBD2 as a possible D gene (5 bases). Trimming pared 5 bases from V and 8 bases from J, leaving 13 bases between. The germline V gene has CDR1 SSHAT and CDR2 FNYEAQ (reference sequence). The CDR3 loop spans 13 amino acids. CDR3 nucleotides: TGTGCCAGCAGCCCAGGTCTGAGGGATGAGCAGTTCTTC. The encoded protein is CASSPGLRDEQFF.

The CDR3: CASRTGTLSTDTQYF. CDR3 DNA: TGTGCCAGCAGAACCGGGACGTTAAGCACAGATACGCAGTATTTT. This chain joins TRBV7-2 and TRBJ2-3; D tentatively fits TRBD1 or TRBD2 (5 bases each). The length of the CDR3 is 15 residues. V shed 6 bases and J shed 0 bases, with 13 bases lying between them. Germline V gene data show CDR1 as SGHTA and CDR2 as FQGNSA.

The chain links TRBV30 to TRBJ2-7; 7 nucleotides match TRBD2. This CDR3 spans 15 amino acids. From germline, CDR1 is GTSNPN and CDR2 SVGIG (reference sequence). Unmatched junction bases numbered 7, after V lost 0 bases and J lost 2 bases. The CDR3 here is CAWSVQASGTYEQYF. In DNA form, the CDR3 reads TGTGCCTGGAGTGTACAGGCTAGCGGAACCTACGAGCAGTACTTC.

The CDR3 is CASSLPLGRGRSQETQYF. In nucleotides, the CDR3 is TGTGCCAGCAGCCTACCTTTAGGCAGGGGGCGCTCCCAAGAGACCCAGTACTTC. This chain uses TRBV7-8 with TRBJ2-5; 8 bases match TRBD1. This CDR3 spans 18 amino acids. J gave up 1 base and V 5 bases, and 15 bases lay outside the gene matches. Germline CDR1 and CDR2: SGHVS and FQNEAQ. Drawing the rest from reference TRBV7-8 and TRBJ2-5, the complete variable domain is GAGVSQSPRYKVAKRGQDVALRCDPISGHVSLFWYQQALGQGPEFLTYFQNEAQLDKSGLPSDRFFAERPEGSVSTLKIQRTQQEDSAVYLCASSLPLGRGRSQETQYFGPGTRLLVL.

This chain joins TRBV19 and TRBJ2-7; weak D call: TRBD2 (5 bases). The CDR3 runs to 15 residues. The ends were cut back, 3 bases at V and 0 bases at J, with 12 bases in the middle. CDR1 is LNHDA and CDR2 is SQIVND in the germline V gene (reference sequence). For the CDR3, the DNA is TGTGCCAGTAGTATGAGGGCAGAACTCTCCTACGAGCAGTACTTC. Translation gives CASSMRAELSYEQYF.

This chain connects TRBV5-6 to TRBJ1-5; 10 bases are shared with TRBD1. J gave up 4 bases and V 3 bases, and 7 bases lay outside the gene matches. From germline, CDR1 is SGHDT and CDR2 YYEEEE. CDR3 length: 16 residues. The CDR3 coding sequence is TGTGCCAGCAGCTCGCTCCGGGACAGGGGAAATCAGCCCCAGCATTTT. This gives the protein CASSSLRDRGNQPQHF.

Only one count was recorded for this clone. V is TRBV4-3 and J is TRBJ2-5, with 9 bases lining up with TRBD2. This CDR3 region has 17 residues. From germline, CDR1 is LGHNA and CDR2 YSLEER. After removal of 0 bases from V and 2 bases from J, the junction contained 7 bases not matched to a gene. Written as DNA, the CDR3 is TGCGCCAGCAGCCAAGAATTTGCGGGAGGGGAACAAGAGACCCAGTACTTC. This translates into CASSQEFAGGEQETQYF.

Details on this clone: In the same sample, other DNA sequences code for this CDR3. The chain has TRBV18 and TRBJ2-7; D remains unclear. CDR3 size: 14 residues. The germline V and J ends were trimmed by 3 bases and 2 bases, with 11 bases remaining between them. CDR1 is KGHSH, CDR2 LQKENI, per germline. CDR3 coding DNA: TGTGCCAGCTCACCTCCCGGTCCTCCCTACGAGCAGTACTTC. Protein: CASSPPGPPYEQYF.